Listed below are T cell receptor beta chains from one sample, sequenced in a study of cytomegalovirus exposure and HLA in healthy donors. The assay was immunoSEQ multiplex PCR, and TCRdb's table has in-frame clones only and misses some. This table holds some 130,000 clones, 9.7% found once. The sample taken for sequencing was PBMCs. The receptors derive from a middle-aged man in good health and CMV-seronegative. Both conserved end residues are part of each CDR3. Fields, in order: V gene, clone size, J gene, D gene, CDR3 protein, CDR3 DNA. The D gene is left open where the match is weak. The listing skips clone size in some rows; elsewhere it reads once, few, many or a size class.

>TRBV9|-|TRBJ1-6|-
CASSARQEAYNSPLHF
TGTGCCAGCAGCGCCCGACAGGAGGCCTATAATTCACCCCTCCACTTT
>TRBV27|few|TRBJ1-2|-
CASSSQQEPRNYGYTF
TGTGCCAGCAGTTCACAACAGGAGCCCCGGAACTATGGCTACACCTTC
>TRBV19|few|TRBJ1-1|-
CASSMQGQSTEAFF
TGTGCCAGTAGTATGCAGGGGCAAAGCACTGAAGCTTTCTTT
>TRBV6-4|-|TRBJ2-1|TRBD2
CASSEIAGSEQFF
TGTGCCAGCAGTGAAATAGCGGGAAGCGAGCAGTTCTTC
>TRBV7-2|few|TRBJ1-4|-
CASSQLMRQALRPNEKLFF
TGTGCCAGCAGCCAACTCATGAGACAGGCACTACGACCGAATGAAAAACTGTTTTTT
>TRBV27|-|TRBJ2-2|-
CASTRSTVNTGELFF
TGTGCCAGCACCCGATCAACAGTTAACACCGGGGAGCTGTTTTTT
>TRBV7-8|-|TRBJ2-1|TRBD2
CASSYSSGGEGEQFF
TGTGCCAGCAGCTACTCTAGCGGGGGGGAGGGTGAGCAGTTCTTC
>TRBV29-1|few|TRBJ1-1|-
CSVDRGGMNTEAFF
TGCAGCGTTGACAGGGGTGGTATGAACACTGAAGCTTTCTTT
>TRBV6-1|few|TRBJ1-1|TRBD1
CASSHTGQGNTEAFF
TGTGCCAGCAGTCATACGGGACAGGGGAACACTGAAGCTTTCTTT
>TRBV5-3|-|TRBJ2-3|-
CARRVGGLREDEDTQYF
TGTGCCAGAAGGGTGGGCGGCTTGAGGGAGGATGAAGATACGCAGTATTTT
>TRBV6-1|-|TRBJ1-4|-
CASSVDSRNEKLFF
TGTGCCAGCAGTGTTGACAGCCGGAATGAAAAACTGTTTTTT
>TRBV19|-|TRBJ2-3|-
CASSSGRGLTSTDTQYF
TGTGCCAGTAGTAGCGGGCGGGGACTTACTAGCACAGATACGCAGTATTTT
>TRBV6-5|-|TRBJ1-2|TRBD1
CASSYSRTGRGYGYTF
TGTGCCAGCAGTTACTCCCGGACAGGGAGAGGATATGGCTACACCTTC
>TRBV9|-|TRBJ1-6|-
CASSPGLYNSPLHF
TGTGCCAGCAGCCCGGGTCTCTATAATTCACCCCTCCACTTT
>TRBV30|-|TRBJ2-7|TRBD2
CAWTPTSGGGEQYF
TGTGCCTGGACGCCAACTAGCGGAGGGGGCGAGCAGTACTTC
>TRBV5-4|-|TRBJ2-3|-
CASSPPTGSADTQYF
TGTGCCAGCAGCCCCCCGACAGGATCGGCAGATACGCAGTATTTT
>TRBV28|few|TRBJ1-5|-
CASNSGTSGNQPQHF
TGTGCCAGCAACTCGGGAACTTCGGGCAATCAGCCCCAGCATTTT
>TRBV7-2|few|TRBJ1-5|-
CASSSRSNLPQHF
TGTGCCAGCAGCTCCCGGAGCAATTTGCCCCAGCATTTT
>TRBV6-4|-|TRBJ2-3|TRBD2
CASSPTSGGTDTQYF
TGTGCCAGCAGTCCGACTAGCGGGGGGACAGATACGCAGTATTTT
>TRBV10-2|few|TRBJ2-7|TRBD2
CASRGLAGAGSGNEQYF
TGCGCCAGCAGGGGACTAGCGGGAGCGGGTAGTGGGAACGAGCAGTACTTC
>TRBV7-6|-|TRBJ2-7|TRBD1
CASSVRQGYEQYF
TGTGCCAGCAGCGTCCGACAGGGCTACGAGCAGTACTTC
>TRBV28|-|TRBJ1-1|TRBD1
CASSFEGARTEAFF
TGTGCCAGCAGTTTTGAGGGGGCGCGAACTGAAGCTTTCTTT
>TRBV12-5|-|TRBJ1-5|-
CASGPSPTDQPQHF
TGTGCTAGTGGTCCCTCCCCAACAGATCAGCCCCAGCATTTT
>TRBV30|-|TRBJ1-2|TRBD1
CAWNSGTAGGYTF
TGTGCCTGGAATTCTGGGACAGCAGGAGGCTACACCTTC
>TRBV7-2|few|TRBJ1-5|-
CASSYRGVDQPQHF
TGTGCCAGCAGCTACCGGGGGGTGGACCAGCCCCAGCATTTT
>TRBV9|few|TRBJ2-3|-
CASSVRSNADTQYF
TGTGCCAGCAGCGTAAGGAGTAACGCAGATACGCAGTATTTT
>TRBV28|few|TRBJ2-7|-
CASSTTGKQYF
TGTGCCAGCAGTACGACAGGAAAGCAGTACTTC
>TRBV18|-|TRBJ2-4|-
CASSPPTGWGNIQYF
TGTGCCAGCTCACCACCAACGGGGTGGGGAAACATTCAGTACTTC
>TRBV14|-|TRBJ1-1|-
CASSQMGGGSRDTEAFF
TGTGCCAGCAGCCAAATGGGGGGAGGGTCCCGGGACACTGAAGCTTTCTTT
>TRBV7-9|few|TRBJ1-1|-
CASSFSRDTEAFF
TGTGCCAGCAGCTTCTCGAGGGACACTGAAGCTTTCTTT
>TRBV5-1|many|TRBJ2-3|TRBD2
CASSLTSGGAADTQYF
TGCGCCAGCAGCCTGACTAGCGGGGGGGCCGCCGATACGCAGTATTTT
>TRBV27|few|TRBJ1-2|TRBD1
CASSTRTGPNYGYTF
TGTGCCAGCAGTACCCGGACAGGACCTAACTATGGCTACACCTTC
>TRBV19|few|TRBJ1-5|-
CASSNVEGSNQPQHF
TGTGCCAGTAGTAATGTAGAGGGTAGCAATCAGCCCCAGCATTTT
>TRBV18|few|TRBJ1-5|-
CASSLLGDSNQPQHF
TGTGCCAGCTCACTCCTAGGAGATAGCAATCAGCCCCAGCATTTT
>TRBV7-3|-|TRBJ2-1|TRBD2
CASSRTSTFSYNEQFF
TGTGCCAGCAGCCGGACTAGCACATTCTCCTACAATGAGCAGTTCTTC
>TRBV6-5|-|TRBJ2-7|TRBD1
CASRRGQATYEQYF
TGTGCCAGCAGAAGAGGACAGGCAACCTACGAGCAGTACTTC
>TRBV7-3|-|TRBJ1-3|-
CASSLNPPGGNTIYF
TGTGCCAGCAGCTTAAATCCCCCAGGAGGAAACACCATATATTTT
>TRBV4-2|few|TRBJ2-2|-
CASSKQGKNTGELFF
TGTGCCAGCAGCAAACAGGGAAAGAACACCGGGGAGCTGTTTTTT
>TRBV6-6|-|TRBJ2-5|TRBD2
CASRGTSGVPQETQYF
TGTGCCAGCAGAGGGACTAGCGGGGTACCCCAAGAGACCCAGTACTTC
>TRBV7-9|few|TRBJ1-1|-
CASSLEFSLTGNTEAFF
TGTGCCAGCAGCTTAGAGTTTAGTCTGACGGGGAACACTGAAGCTTTCTTT
>TRBV5-1|few|TRBJ2-5|-
CASSLDGRRETQYF
TGCGCCAGCAGCTTGGACGGGAGACGAGAGACCCAGTACTTC
>TRBV6-1|few|TRBJ1-5|TRBD1
CASRGQGLVEQPQHF
TGTGCCAGCAGGGGACAGGGTCTGGTTGAACAGCCCCAGCATTTT
>TRBV5-3|-|TRBJ1-3|TRBD1
CARRDRGRGNTIYF
TGTGCCAGAAGGGACAGGGGAAGGGGAAACACCATATATTTT
>TRBV18|-|TRBJ1-1|TRBD1
CASSRDRGNTEAFF
TGTGCCAGCTCACGGGACAGGGGAAACACTGAAGCTTTCTTT
>TRBV18|few|TRBJ1-5|-
CASSPLGWTKGGNQPQHF
TGTGCCAGCTCACCACTAGGGTGGACCAAGGGGGGCAATCAGCCCCAGCATTTT
>TRBV6-6|-|TRBJ1-2|-
CASGPYSNYGYTF
TGTGCCAGCGGGCCGTATTCTAACTATGGCTACACCTTC
>TRBV18|once|TRBJ2-5|-
CASSPGYQRGETQYF
TGTGCCAGCTCACCGGGCTACCAAAGAGGGGAGACCCAGTACTTC
>TRBV2|-|TRBJ2-2|-
CASSGRSGNTGELFF
TGTGCCAGCAGTGGGCGTAGCGGGAACACCGGGGAGCTGTTTTTT
>TRBV7-9|-|TRBJ1-2|-
CASSSLRQDVYGYTF
TGTGCCAGCAGCTCATTGAGACAGGACGTCTATGGCTACACCTTC